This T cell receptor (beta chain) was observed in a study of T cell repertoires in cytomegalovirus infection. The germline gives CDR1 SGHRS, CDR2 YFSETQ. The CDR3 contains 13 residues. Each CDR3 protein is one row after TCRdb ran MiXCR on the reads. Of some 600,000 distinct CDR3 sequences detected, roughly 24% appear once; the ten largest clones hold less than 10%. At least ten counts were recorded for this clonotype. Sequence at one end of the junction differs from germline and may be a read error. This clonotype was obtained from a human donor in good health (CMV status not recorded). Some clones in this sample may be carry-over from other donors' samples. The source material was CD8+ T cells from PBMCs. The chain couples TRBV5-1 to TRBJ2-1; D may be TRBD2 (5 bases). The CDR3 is CASSLGGGDEQFF. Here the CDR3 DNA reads TGTGCCAGCAGCTTAGGTGGAGGAGATGAGCAGTTCTTC. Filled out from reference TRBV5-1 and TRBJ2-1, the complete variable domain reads KAGVTQTPRYLIKTRGQQVTLSCSPISGHRSVSWYQQTPGQGLQFLFEYFSETQRNKGNFPGRFSGRQFSNSRSEMNVSTLELGDSALYLCASSLGGGDEQFFGPGTRLTVL.